Listed here are 13 T cell receptor beta chains from one sample, sequenced in a study of identical twins. TCRdb reprocessed the 5' RACE reads via MiXCR and lists one record per CDR3 protein. The repertoire holds 450,000 to 650,000 distinct CDR3 sequences, with over 12% as singletons. The sample was also reused in another study, on yellow fever vaccine responses in identical twins.

The sample comprised CD4+ T cells sorted from blood. These receptors all come from a woman aged 18-29 years in good health.

This chain joins TRBV12-3 or TRBV12-4 and TRBJ2-3; no reliable D call. Trimming stripped 5 bases from V and 2 bases from J, with 14 bases between. CDR3 length equals 15 residues. CDR3 sequence (DNA): TGTGCCAGCAGTCAAAAGCCCAGAGACACAGATACGCAGTATTTT. Translating it yields CASSQKPRDTDTQYF.

The chain links TRBV11-2 to TRBJ2-3, with 9 bases fitting TRBD1. V was clipped by 3 bases and J by 3 bases; unmatched bases: 7. This CDR3 comprises 16 residues. Germline V gives CDR1 SGHAT, CDR2 FQNNGV. Written as DNA, the CDR3 is TGTGCCAGCAGCTTCCGTGGACAGGGGATAACAGATACGCAGTATTTT. Encoded protein: CASSFRGQGITDTQYF.

This clonotype was observed at least ten times. This chain connects TRBV5-1 to TRBJ2-1, with D possibly TRBD2 on 6 matching bases. Germline V gene lookup returns CDR1 SGHRS and CDR2 YFSETQ. The CDR3 spans 15 residues. Trimming removed 4 bases from V and 6 bases from J, with 17 bases in between. CDR3 nucleotide sequence: TGCGCCAGCAGCCTGGGCTCCACGACTAGCAATGAGCAGTTCTTC. Residues: CASSLGSTTSNEQFF.

The V call is TRBV12-3 or TRBV12-4, the J call TRBJ2-5; 7 positions agree with TRBD2. The CDR3 spans 14 residues. V was clipped by 7 bases and J by 3 bases; unmatched bases: 8. CDR3 nucleotide sequence: TGTGCCAGCAATATAGCGGGTACCGAAGAGACCCAGTACTTC. The encoded protein is CASNIAGTEETQYF.

The rearrangement uses TRBV27 and TRBJ1-3; 8 bases fit TRBD1. The CDR3 consists of 15 residues. Germline loops: CDR1 MNHEY, CDR2 SMNVEV (reference sequence). Trimming at V came to 7 bases and at J to 4 bases, leaving 9 bases not matched to a gene. The CDR3 nucleotides are TGTGCCAGCAAAAAGACAGGGGCTTACGGAAACACCATATATTTT. Residues: CASKKTGAYGNTIYF.

This chain joins TRBV20-1 and TRBJ2-2, with D unresolved. The V end was cut by 0 bases, the J end by 0 bases, with 11 bases between. The CDR3 has 16 amino acids. CDR1 and CDR2 from the germline V gene are DFQATT and SNEGSKA (reference sequence). The CDR3 sequence is CSARDLETTNTGELFF. The DNA of the CDR3 is TGCAGTGCTAGAGATTTAGAGACAACGAACACCGGGGAGCTGTTTTTT.

This clonotype appeared a few times. The chain is built from TRBV10-3 and TRBJ2-5; D is perhaps TRBD1 (6 bases). Trimming took off 9 bases at V and 5 bases at J, with 16 bases between the two ends. Germline CDR1 and CDR2: ENHRY and SYGVKD. The CDR3 contains 13 residues. DNA for the CDR3: TGTGCCATTAACAGGGTCTCCAGCGAGACCCAGTACTTC. Protein product: CAINRVSSETQYF.

This clonotype was seen a handful of times. The gene calls are TRBV27 and TRBJ2-3; 10 bases are a match to TRBD2. There are 17 residues in the CDR3. The germline gives CDR1 MNHEY, CDR2 SMNVEV (reference sequence). V lost 3 bases and J lost 0; bases outside the gene matches: 6. Written as DNA, the CDR3 is TGTGCCAGCAGTTTCTCTAGCGGGAGATGGAGCACAGATACGCAGTATTTT. Its translation: CASSFSSGRWSTDTQYF.

This clonotype was counted between two and nine times. The chain has TRBV3-1 and TRBJ2-7, with D maybe TRBD2 (6 bases). From germline, CDR1 is LGHDT and CDR2 YNNKEL (reference sequence). CDR3 length: 14 amino acids. V lost 3 bases and J 5 bases, leaving 14 bases between the germline ends. The CDR3 DNA reads TGTGCCAGCAGCCAGGTAGCGGCAAACGACGAGCAGTACTTC. This translates into CASSQVAANDEQYF.

A few counts support this clonotype. V gene TRBV7-9 combines with J gene TRBJ1-2, with 9 positions matching TRBD1. After removal of 5 bases from V and 5 bases from J, the junction contained 9 bases not matched to a gene. The CDR3 sequence is 15 residues long. The germline V gene has CDR1 SEHNR and CDR2 FQNEAQ (reference sequence). As DNA, the CDR3 is TGTGCCAGCAGCACCCGACAGGGGGTGGATTATGGCTACACCTTC. It encodes CASSTRQGVDYGYTF.

The chain is built from TRBV6-6 and TRBJ2-5; D gene uncertain. Trimming took off 6 bases at V and 7 bases at J, with 12 bases between the two ends. Germline V CDR1 and CDR2: MNHNY, SVGAGI (reference sequence). The CDR3 is made up of 12 amino acids. The CDR3 sequence is CASSPDWGTQYF. CDR3 DNA: TGTGCCAGCAGCCCCGATTGGGGGACCCAGTACTTC.

This chain joins TRBV27 and TRBJ2-2, with TRBD1 as a possible D gene (6 bases). Germline values: CDR1 MNHEY, CDR2 SMNVEV (reference sequence). This CDR3 comprises 17 residues. Trimming removed 6 bases from V and 5 bases from J, with 22 bases in between. CDR3 protein: CASRLQGHPLLTGELFF. In nucleotides, the CDR3 is TGTGCCAGCAGACTTCAGGGGCACCCCCTTTTGACCGGGGAGCTGTTTTTT.

This chain joins TRBV5-1 and TRBJ1-6; 9 positions match TRBD1. The CDR3 covers 15 residues. V dropped 4 bases and J dropped 8; count of bases not matched to a gene: 7. Germline lookup yields CDR1 SGHRS and CDR2 YFSETQ. The CDR3 DNA reads TGCGCCAGCAGCGGCGGGACAGGGACTTATTCACCCCTCCACTTT. It specifies CASSGGTGTYSPLHF.